The clone carrying this T cell receptor beta chain was detected ten times or more. Its antigen is as yet unknown. Each CDR3 protein is one row after TCRdb ran MiXCR on the reads. The table shows under 350,000 distinct CDR3 sequences, with 9.6% occurring only once. These data come from a study of T cell repertoires in cytomegalovirus infection. As for the study in general: Indicated by public TCR beta signatures were CMV infection and matching HLA type. Findings of the study overall: Across the ex vivo response, the dominant clonotypes were HLA-C-restricted CMV-specific TCR beta clonotypes.

Sequencing was performed on PBMCs. The receptor's source is a human donor in good health (CMV status not recorded). Some clones in this sample may be carry-over from other donors' samples.

CDR3 sequence: CASSQDQGTGVEKLFF. DNA of the CDR3: TGTGCCAGCAGCCAAGATCAGGGGACAGGGGTTGAAAAACTGTTTTTT. This chain links TRBV4-2 with TRBJ1-4, with 10 bases fitting TRBD1. With V trimmed by 0 bases and J by 7 bases, 5 bases remained unmatched. Germline-derived CDR1 and CDR2 are LGHNA and YNFKEQ. The CDR3 loop spans 16 amino acids.